These 15 T cell receptor beta chains came from one sample sequenced in a study of cytomegalovirus exposure and HLA in healthy donors. PCR was performed using 60 Vbeta and 13 Jbeta primers. Assay used: immunoSEQ multiplex PCR; TCRdb lists only in-frame clones, some missing. Seen here are 90,000 to 100,000 clones, under 75% observed once, and the top ten hold about 1.2%. Sequences were obtained from PBMCs. The receptors shown here come from a female donor in good health and CMV-seronegative.

This chain connects TRBV5-1 to TRBJ2-7, with D possibly being TRBD1 (5 bases). The CDR3 loop spans 14 amino acids. Germline loops: CDR1 SGHRS, CDR2 YFSETQ. V gave up 8 bases and J gave up 1 base, with 16 bases separating them. CDR3 in amino acids: CASPPPGHSYEQYF. DNA for the CDR3: TGCGCCAGTCCCCCGCCCGGACATTCCTACGAGCAGTACTTC.

The genes are TRBV1 and TRBJ1-2; the table calls TRBD1, which could not be checked here. TRBV1 is a recognized pseudogene. This CDR3 is built from 13 residues. The CDR3 loop is CTSSQSGSGGYTF. The CDR3 nucleotides read TGCACCAGCAGCCAATCAGGGTCGGGCGGCTACACCTTC.

The chain uses TRBV4-1 and TRBJ2-5, with 8 bases identical to TRBD1. Germline-derived CDR1 and CDR2 are MGHRA and YSYEKL. The junction had 7 bases not matched to a gene; V was cut back by 2 bases and J by 2 bases. CDR3 length: 16 residues. The CDR3 nucleotides read TGCGCCAGCAGCCAACCCTACAGGGGGAAACAAGAGACCCAGTACTTC. Amino acid sequence: CASSQPYRGKQETQYF.

This clone occurred once. The gene calls are TRBV12-2 and TRBJ1-2; the table's D call of TRBD1 was not tested on the DNA. TRBV12-2 is termed a pseudogene. The CDR3 is made up of 15 amino acids. The CDR3 region has the DNA TGTGCAAGTCGCCCCCCACAGGGGGCGGACTATGGCTACACCTTC. It encodes CASRPPQGADYGYTF.

The rearrangement joins TRBV19 to TRBJ2-1, with unresolved D. V lost 5 bases and J 4 bases, leaving 3 bases between the germline ends. The CDR3 is 11 amino acids. CDR1 is LNHDA and CDR2 is SQIVND in the germline V gene (reference sequence). CDR3 sequence reads: CASSSYNEQFF. CDR3 nucleotide sequence: TGTGCCAGTAGTTCATACAATGAGCAGTTCTTC.

The chain employs TRBV11-2 and TRBJ1-1, with D perhaps matching TRBD1 (5 bases). V lost 0 bases to trimming and J lost 1 base, with 9 bases between them. Germline V gene data show CDR1 as SGHAT and CDR2 as FQNNGV. The CDR3 is 15 residues long. The CDR3 is CASSLEDGGNTEAFF. CDR3 sequence (DNA): TGTGCCAGCAGCTTAGAGGACGGGGGGAACACTGAAGCTTTCTTT. Drawing the rest from reference TRBV11-2 and TRBJ1-1, the complete variable domain is EAGVAQSPRYKIIEKRQSVAFWCNPISGHATLYWYQQILGQGPKLLIQFQNNGVVDDSQLPKDRFSAERLKGVDSTLKIQPAKLEDSAVYLCASSLEDGGNTEAFFGQGTRLTVV.

The CDR3 sequence is CASSRPRDRGRSPLHF. CDR3 bases: TGTGCCAGCAGCCGCCCCCGGGACAGGGGGCGTTCACCCCTCCACTTT. The rearrangement uses TRBV5-6 and TRBJ1-6; 12 nucleotides agree with TRBD1. This CDR3 has 16 amino acids. CDR1 is SGHDT and CDR2 is YYEEEE in the germline V gene. V lost 4 bases to trimming and J lost 9 bases; unmatched junction nucleotides: 8. The complete variable domain, with remaining parts taken from reference TRBV5-6 and TRBJ1-6, reads DAGVTQSPTHLIKTRGQQVTLRCSPKSGHDTVSWYQQALGQGPQFIFQYYEEEERQRGNFPDRFSGHQFPNYSSELNVNALLLGDSALYLCASSRPRDRGRSPLHFGNGTRLTVT.

V is TRBV27 and J is TRBJ1-5, with TRBD1 matching over 7 bases. The CDR3 contains 12 residues. After removal of 8 bases from V and 3 bases from J, the junction contained 1 base not matched to a gene. Germline V gives CDR1 MNHEY, CDR2 SMNVEV (reference sequence). The CDR3: CASGQVNQPQHF. CDR3 bases: TGTGCCAGCGGACAGGTCAATCAGCCCCAGCATTTT.

The chain links TRBV5-6 to TRBJ1-3; possibly TRBD1 for D (5 bases). V lost 1 base, J lost 4 bases, and 12 bases lay in between. The CDR3 has 15 residues. In germline, CDR1 is SGHDT, CDR2 YYEEEE. The CDR3 sequence: CASSLTGLVGNTIYF. CDR3 nucleotide sequence: TGTGCCAGCAGCTTGACAGGTCTCGTCGGAAACACCATATATTTT.

This rearrangement joins TRBV12-5 to TRBJ2-5; tentative D call: TRBD1 (5 bases). The CDR3 totals 14 residues. Trimming cost V 6 bases and J 1 base, with 12 bases left between them. The V gene's germline CDR1 is LGHNT and CDR2 FRNRAP. CDR3 DNA sequence: TGTGCTAGTGGAAGAACAGGAATCCAAGAGACCCAGTACTTC. Protein product: CASGRTGIQETQYF.

The V and J genes are TRBV6-5 and TRBJ2-7, with a tentative D call TRBD1 (6 bases). There are 15 residues in the CDR3. Trimming left V 6 bases short and J 3 bases short, with 18 bases between. The germline CDR1 and CDR2 sequences are MNHEY and SVGAGI. CDR3 protein: CASRHDRSRVYEQYF. The CDR3 DNA reads TGTGCCAGCAGACACGACAGGAGCAGGGTCTACGAGCAGTACTTC.

This clone showed up just a few times. A read error may account for a junction end that differs from germline. The chain employs TRBV7-7 and TRBJ2-2, with a tentative D call TRBD1 (6 bases). Germline V gives CDR1 SSHAT, CDR2 FNYEAQ (reference sequence). There are 13 residues in the CDR3. CDR3 nucleotide sequence: TGTGCTAGCAGCTTCCAGGGGTCCGGGGAGCTGTTTTTT. Translation: CASSFQGSGELFF.

The rearrangement uses TRBV2 and TRBJ2-3, with 7 bases aligning to TRBD1. Germline-derived CDR1 and CDR2 are SNHLY and FYNNEI. With 1 base clipped from V and 1 base from J, the junction kept 5 bases outside the gene matches. The CDR3 is 16 residues long. For the CDR3, the DNA is TGTGCCAGCAGTGAAGGGCTTACAGGGGGCACAGATACGCAGTATTTT. Encoded protein: CASSEGLTGGTDTQYF.

The chain has TRBV5-4 and TRBJ1-4, with TRBD1 as a possible D gene (6 bases). CDR3 length equals 13 residues. Germline CDR1 reads SGHNT; CDR2 reads YYREEE (reference sequence). V was shortened by 3 bases and J by 7 bases, with 10 bases between the two germline ends. The CDR3 bases are TGTGCCAGCAGCTCGGCAGGGGTTGAAAAACTGTTTTTT. This codes for CASSSAGVEKLFF. The complete variable domain, with remaining parts taken from reference TRBV5-4 and TRBJ1-4, reads ETGVTQSPTHLIKTRGQQVTLRCSSQSGHNTVSWYQQALGQGPQFIFQYYREEENGRGNFPPRFSGLQFPNYSSELNVNALELDDSALYLCASSSAGVEKLFFGSGTQLSVL.

The genes are TRBV29-1 and TRBJ2-7, with D uncertain. There are 11 residues in the CDR3. Germline CDR1 reads SQVTM; CDR2 reads ANQGSEA. V was pared by 6 bases and J by 1 base, with 7 bases between. The CDR3 sequence is CSVSFSYEQYF. The DNA of the CDR3 is TGCAGCGTCTCCTTTTCCTACGAGCAGTACTTC.